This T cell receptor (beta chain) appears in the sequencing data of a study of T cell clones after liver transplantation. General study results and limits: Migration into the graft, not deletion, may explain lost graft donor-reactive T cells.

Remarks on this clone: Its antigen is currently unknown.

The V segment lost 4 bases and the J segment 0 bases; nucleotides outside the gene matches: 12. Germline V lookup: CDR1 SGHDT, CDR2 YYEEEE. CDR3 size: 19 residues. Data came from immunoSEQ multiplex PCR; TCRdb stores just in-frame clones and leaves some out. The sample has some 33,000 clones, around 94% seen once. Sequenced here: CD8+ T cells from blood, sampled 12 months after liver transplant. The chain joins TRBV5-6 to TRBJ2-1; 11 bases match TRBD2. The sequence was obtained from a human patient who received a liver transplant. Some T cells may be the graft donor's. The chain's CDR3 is CASSPPLTSGSYSYNEQFF. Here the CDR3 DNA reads TGTGCCAGCAGCCCGCCCTTAACTAGCGGGAGTTACTCCTACAATGAGCAGTTCTTC.